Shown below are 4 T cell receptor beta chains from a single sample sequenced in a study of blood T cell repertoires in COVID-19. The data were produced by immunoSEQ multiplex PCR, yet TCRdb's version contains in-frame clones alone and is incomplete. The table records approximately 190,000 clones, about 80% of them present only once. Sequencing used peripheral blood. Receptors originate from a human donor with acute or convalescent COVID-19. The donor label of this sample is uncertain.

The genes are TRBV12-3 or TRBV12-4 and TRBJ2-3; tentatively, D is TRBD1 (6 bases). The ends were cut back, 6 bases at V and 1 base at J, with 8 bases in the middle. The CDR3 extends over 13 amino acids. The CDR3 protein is CASRRTGTDTQYF. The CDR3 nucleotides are TGTGCCAGCAGAAGGACAGGCACAGATACGCAGTATTTT.

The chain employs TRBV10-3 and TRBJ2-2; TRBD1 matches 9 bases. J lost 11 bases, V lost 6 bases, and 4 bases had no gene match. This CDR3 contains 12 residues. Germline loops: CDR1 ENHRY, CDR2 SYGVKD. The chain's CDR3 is CAIREQGAELFF. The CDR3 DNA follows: TGTGCCATCAGAGAACAGGGGGCCGAGCTGTTTTTT.

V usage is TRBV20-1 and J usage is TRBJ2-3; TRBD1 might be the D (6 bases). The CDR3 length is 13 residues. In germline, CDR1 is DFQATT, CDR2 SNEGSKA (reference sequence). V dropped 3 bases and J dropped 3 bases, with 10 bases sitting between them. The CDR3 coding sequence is TGCAGTGCTAGTACAGGGTCGACAGATACGCAGTATTTT. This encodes CSASTGSTDTQYF.

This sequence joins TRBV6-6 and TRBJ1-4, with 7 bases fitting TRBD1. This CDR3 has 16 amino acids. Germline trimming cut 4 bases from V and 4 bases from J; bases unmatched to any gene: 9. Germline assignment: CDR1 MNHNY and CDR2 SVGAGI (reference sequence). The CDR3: CASSSPRTGINEKLFF. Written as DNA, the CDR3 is TGTGCCAGCAGTTCCCCCCGGACAGGAATTAATGAAAAACTGTTTTTT.